This TCR beta chain was identified in a study of blood T cell repertoires in COVID-19. About the research overall: Sources were T cells, B-cell-depleted T cells, or PBMCs; the material itself was cDNA or gDNA.

Those who participated ranged in age from roughly 18 to 90 years and resided in approximately 23 US areas. Either two negative PCRs, clearance, or symptom resolution qualified Cohort 3 donors as recovered. Germline trimming cut 2 bases from V and 6 bases from J; bases unmatched to any gene: 3. The CDR3 sequence is 14 residues long. The V gene's germline CDR1 is MNHEY and CDR2 SVGAGI. Authors' methods: Estimation of nucleated cell counts relied on the amplification of reference gene primers. Some clones are missing from TCRdb's copy, which holds only in-frame ones; the method was immunoSEQ multiplex PCR. The V and J calls and clone size are taken from that table; D and trimming were inferred from the DNA. Of roughly 370,000 clones in the sample, more than 75% were seen once.

The V and J genes are TRBV6-5 and TRBJ1-4; 7 bases are shared with TRBD1. The specimen was PBMCs or T cells enriched from blood (not recorded which). The sequence derives from a woman between 45 and 60 years old who had recovered from COVID-19. The CDR3 is CASSYGQGDEKLFF. CDR3 nucleotides: TGTGCCAGCAGTTACGGTCAGGGGGATGAAAAACTGTTTTTT.